The 2 T cell receptor beta chains below were found in one sample sequenced in a study of T cells in localized non-small cell lung cancer (dated by TCRdb to 2019 to 2021). Library prep was done by the immunoSEQ multiplex PCR assay. Entries here come from immuneACCESS through TCRdb and include only in-frame sequences with V and J called. Some clones fail to appear in such tables; in the studies checked, an unresolved V gene covers under half of the shortfall, and the cause of the remainder is unknown. The table for this sample lists over 20,000 clones; 75% to 95% of them were counted only once. The biggest ten clones account for around 3.9% of the sample. Specimen: peripheral blood, collected before any cancer treatment. These receptors all come from a female donor older than 55 with stage II squamous cell lung carcinoma.

The CDR3 nucleotides are TGCGCCAGCAGCTTGATTGGTGATACGCAGTATTTT. This gives the protein CASSLIGDTQYF. The chain joins TRBV5-1 to TRBJ2-3; D call uncertain. The CDR3 is made up of 12 amino acids. CDR1 is SGHRS, CDR2 YFSETQ, per germline. The V end was cut by 1 base, the J end by 6 bases, with 6 bases between.

The chain joins TRBV7-2 to TRBJ2-7; no reliable D call. Trimming took 0 bases from V and 2 from J, leaving 5 bases between them. The CDR3 is made up of 13 amino acids. Germline V gene lookup returns CDR1 SGHTA and CDR2 FQGNSA. The CDR3 sequence is CASSLAAAYEQYF. In nucleotides, the CDR3 is TGTGCCAGCAGCTTAGCTGCCGCCTACGAGCAGTACTTC.